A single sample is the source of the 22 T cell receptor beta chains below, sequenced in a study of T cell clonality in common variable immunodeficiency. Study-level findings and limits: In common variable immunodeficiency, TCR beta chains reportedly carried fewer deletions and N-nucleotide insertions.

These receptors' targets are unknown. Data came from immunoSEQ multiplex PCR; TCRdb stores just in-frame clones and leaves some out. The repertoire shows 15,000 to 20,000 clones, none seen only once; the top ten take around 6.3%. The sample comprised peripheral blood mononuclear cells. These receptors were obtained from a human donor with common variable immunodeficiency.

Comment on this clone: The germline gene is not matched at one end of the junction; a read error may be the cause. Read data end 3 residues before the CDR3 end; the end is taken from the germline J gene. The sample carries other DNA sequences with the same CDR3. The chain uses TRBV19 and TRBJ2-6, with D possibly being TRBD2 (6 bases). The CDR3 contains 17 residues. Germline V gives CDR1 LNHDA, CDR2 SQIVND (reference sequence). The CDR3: CASSIDPRGSGANVLTF. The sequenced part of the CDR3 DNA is TGTGCCAGCAGTATAGATCCGCGGGGCTCCGGGGCCAACGTC.

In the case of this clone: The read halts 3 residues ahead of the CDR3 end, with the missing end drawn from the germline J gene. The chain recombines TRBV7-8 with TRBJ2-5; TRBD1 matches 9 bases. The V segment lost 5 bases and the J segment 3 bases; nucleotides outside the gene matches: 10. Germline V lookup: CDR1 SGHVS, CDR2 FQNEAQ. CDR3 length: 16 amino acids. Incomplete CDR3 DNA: TGTGCCAGCAGCCCTTCCCCCGGGACAGGGAAAGAGACC. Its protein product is CASSPSPGTGKET. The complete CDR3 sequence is CASSPSPGTGKETQYF. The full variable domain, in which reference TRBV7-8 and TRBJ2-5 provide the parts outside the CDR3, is GAGVSQSPRYKVAKRGQDVALRCDPISGHVSLFWYQQALGQGPEFLTYFQNEAQLDKSGLPSDRFFAERPEGSVSTLKIQRTQQEDSAVYLCASSPSPGTGKETQYFGPGTRLLVL.

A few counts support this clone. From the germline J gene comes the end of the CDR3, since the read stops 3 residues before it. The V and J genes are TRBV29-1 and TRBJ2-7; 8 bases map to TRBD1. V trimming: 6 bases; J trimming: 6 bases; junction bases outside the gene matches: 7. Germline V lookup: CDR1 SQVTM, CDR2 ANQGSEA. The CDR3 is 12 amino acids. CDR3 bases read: TGCAGCGTGAGGGGCACAGGGGGCGAG. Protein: CSVRGTGGE. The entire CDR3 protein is CSVRGTGGEQYF.

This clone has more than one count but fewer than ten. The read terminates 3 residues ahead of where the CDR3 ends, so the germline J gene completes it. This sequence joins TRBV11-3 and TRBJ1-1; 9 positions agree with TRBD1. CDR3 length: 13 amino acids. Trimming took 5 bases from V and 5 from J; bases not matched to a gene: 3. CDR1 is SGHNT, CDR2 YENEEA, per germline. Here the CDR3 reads CASSTGTGTEAFF. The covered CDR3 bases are TGTGCCAGCAGCACCGGGACAGGGACTGAA.

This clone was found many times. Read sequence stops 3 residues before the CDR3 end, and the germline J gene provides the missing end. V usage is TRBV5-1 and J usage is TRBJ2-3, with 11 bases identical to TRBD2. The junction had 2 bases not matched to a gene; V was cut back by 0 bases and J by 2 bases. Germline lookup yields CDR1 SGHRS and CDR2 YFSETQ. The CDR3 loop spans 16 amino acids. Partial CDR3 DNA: TGCGCCAGCAGCTTGGGACTAGCGGGACCCACAGATACG. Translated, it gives CASSLGLAGPTDT. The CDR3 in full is CASSLGLAGPTDTQYF.

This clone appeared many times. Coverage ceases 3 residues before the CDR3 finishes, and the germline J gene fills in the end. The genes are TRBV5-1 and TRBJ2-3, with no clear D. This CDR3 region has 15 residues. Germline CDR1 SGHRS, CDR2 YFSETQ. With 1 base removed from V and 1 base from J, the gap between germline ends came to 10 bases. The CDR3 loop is CASSLTPTGTDTQYF. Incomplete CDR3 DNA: TGCGCCAGCAGCTTGACTCCTACCGGCACAGATACG.

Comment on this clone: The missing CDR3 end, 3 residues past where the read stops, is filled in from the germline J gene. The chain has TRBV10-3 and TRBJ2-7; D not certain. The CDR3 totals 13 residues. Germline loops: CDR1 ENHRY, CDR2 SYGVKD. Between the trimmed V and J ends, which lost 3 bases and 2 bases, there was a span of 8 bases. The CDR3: CAISEAGTYEQYF. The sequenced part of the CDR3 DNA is TGTGCCATCAGTGAAGCTGGTACCTACGAG.

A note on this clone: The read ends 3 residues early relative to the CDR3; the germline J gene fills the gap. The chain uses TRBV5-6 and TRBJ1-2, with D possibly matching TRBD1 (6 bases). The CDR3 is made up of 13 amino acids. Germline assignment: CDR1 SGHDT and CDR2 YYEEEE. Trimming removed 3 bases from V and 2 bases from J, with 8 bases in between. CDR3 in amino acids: CASSSQGNYGYTF. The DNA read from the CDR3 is TGTGCCAGCAGCTCACAGGGCAACTATGGC.

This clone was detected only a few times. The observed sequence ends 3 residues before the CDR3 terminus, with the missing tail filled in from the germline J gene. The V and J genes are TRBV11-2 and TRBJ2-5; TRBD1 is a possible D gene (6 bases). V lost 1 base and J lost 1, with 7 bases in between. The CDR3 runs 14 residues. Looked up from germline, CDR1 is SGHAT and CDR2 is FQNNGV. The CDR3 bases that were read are TGTGCCAGCAGCTTAGGAGGGGGCCAAGAGACC. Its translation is CASSLGGGQET. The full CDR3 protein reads CASSLGGGQETQYF. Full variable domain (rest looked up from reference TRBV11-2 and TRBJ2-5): EAGVAQSPRYKIIEKRQSVAFWCNPISGHATLYWYQQILGQGPKLLIQFQNNGVVDDSQLPKDRFSAERLKGVDSTLKIQPAKLEDSAVYLCASSLGGGQETQYFGPGTRLLVL.

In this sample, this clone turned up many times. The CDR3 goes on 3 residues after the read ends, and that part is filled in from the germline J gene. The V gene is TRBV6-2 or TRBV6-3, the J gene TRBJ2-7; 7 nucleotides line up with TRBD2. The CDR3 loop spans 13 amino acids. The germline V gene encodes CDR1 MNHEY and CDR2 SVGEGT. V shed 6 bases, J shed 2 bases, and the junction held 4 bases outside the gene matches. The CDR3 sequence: CASRTGLAYEQYF. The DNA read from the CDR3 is TGTGCCAGCAGGACCGGACTAGCCTACGAG.

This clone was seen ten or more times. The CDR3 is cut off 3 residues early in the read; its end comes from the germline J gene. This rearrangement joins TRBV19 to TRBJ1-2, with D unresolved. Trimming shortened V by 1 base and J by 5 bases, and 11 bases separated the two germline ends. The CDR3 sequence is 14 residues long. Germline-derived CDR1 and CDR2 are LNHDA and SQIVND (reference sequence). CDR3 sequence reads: CASSIGGESYGYTF. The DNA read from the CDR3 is TGTGCCAGTAGTATAGGCGGGGAATCGTATGGC.

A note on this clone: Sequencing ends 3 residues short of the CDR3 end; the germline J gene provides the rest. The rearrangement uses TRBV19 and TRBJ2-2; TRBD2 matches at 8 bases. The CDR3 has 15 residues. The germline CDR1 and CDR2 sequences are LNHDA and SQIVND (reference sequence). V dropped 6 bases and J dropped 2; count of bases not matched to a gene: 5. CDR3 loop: CASSLSGSNTGELFF. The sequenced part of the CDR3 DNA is TGTGCCAGTAGCCTCAGCGGGAGTAACACCGGGGAG. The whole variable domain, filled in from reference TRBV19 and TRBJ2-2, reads DGGITQSPKYLFRKEGQNVTLSCEQNLNHDAMYWYRQDPGQGLRLIYYSQIVNDFQKGDIAEGYSVSREKKESFPLTVTSAQKNPTAFYLCASSLSGSNTGELFFGEGSRLTVL.

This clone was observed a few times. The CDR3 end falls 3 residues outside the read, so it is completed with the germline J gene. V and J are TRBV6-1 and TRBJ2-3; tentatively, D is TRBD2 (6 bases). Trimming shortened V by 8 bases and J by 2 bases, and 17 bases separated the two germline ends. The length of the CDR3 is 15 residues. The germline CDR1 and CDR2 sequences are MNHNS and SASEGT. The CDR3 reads CASCGGECTTDTQYF. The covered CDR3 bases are TGTGCCAGCTGTGGCGGGGAGTGTACCACAGATACG.

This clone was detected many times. CDR3 DNA (partial): TGTGCCGGGCGGGATTACAATGAG. It is translated as CAGRDYNE. The full CDR3 reads CAGRDYNEQFF. The V call is TRBV30, the J call TRBJ2-1; weak D call: TRBD2 (6 bases). The read comes to an end 3 residues before the CDR3 does, leaving the germline J gene to fill in the end. V was pared by 8 bases and J by 4 bases, with 9 bases between. CDR3 size: 11 residues. Germline V gives CDR1 GTSNPN, CDR2 SVGIG (reference sequence).

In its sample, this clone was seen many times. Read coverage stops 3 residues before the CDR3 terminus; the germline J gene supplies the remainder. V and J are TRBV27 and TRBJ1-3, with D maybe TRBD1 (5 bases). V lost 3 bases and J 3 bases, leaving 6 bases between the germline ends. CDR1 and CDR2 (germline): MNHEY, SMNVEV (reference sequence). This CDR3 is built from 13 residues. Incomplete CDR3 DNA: TGTGCCAGCAGTTTCAGGGTTGGAAACACC. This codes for CASSFRVGNT. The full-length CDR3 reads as CASSFRVGNTIYF.

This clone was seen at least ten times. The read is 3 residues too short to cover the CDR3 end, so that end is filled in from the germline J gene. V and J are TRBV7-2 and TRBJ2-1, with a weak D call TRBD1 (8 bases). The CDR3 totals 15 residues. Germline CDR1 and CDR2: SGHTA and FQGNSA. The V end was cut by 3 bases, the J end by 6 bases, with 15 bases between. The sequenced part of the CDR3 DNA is TGTGCCAGCAGCTTTACAGGGGGGGCCGTCAATGAG. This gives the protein CASSFTGGAVNE. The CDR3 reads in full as CASSFTGGAVNEQFF.

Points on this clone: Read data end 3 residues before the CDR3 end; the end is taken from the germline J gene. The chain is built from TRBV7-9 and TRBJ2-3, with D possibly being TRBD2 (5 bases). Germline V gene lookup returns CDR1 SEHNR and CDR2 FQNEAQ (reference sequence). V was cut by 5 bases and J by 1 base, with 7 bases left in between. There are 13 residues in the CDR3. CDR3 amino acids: CASSPLGTDTQYF. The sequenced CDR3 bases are TGTGCCAGCAGCCCACTAGGCACAGATACG.

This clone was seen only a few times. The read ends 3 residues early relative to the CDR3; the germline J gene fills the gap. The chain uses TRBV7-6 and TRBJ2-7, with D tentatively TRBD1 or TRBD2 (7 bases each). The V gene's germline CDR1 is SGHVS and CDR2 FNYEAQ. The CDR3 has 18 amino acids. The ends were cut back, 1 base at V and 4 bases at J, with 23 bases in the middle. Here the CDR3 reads CASSLEWSQQRDSYEQYF. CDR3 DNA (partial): TGTGCCAGCAGCTTAGAGTGGAGTCAGCAGCGGGACAGTTACGAG.

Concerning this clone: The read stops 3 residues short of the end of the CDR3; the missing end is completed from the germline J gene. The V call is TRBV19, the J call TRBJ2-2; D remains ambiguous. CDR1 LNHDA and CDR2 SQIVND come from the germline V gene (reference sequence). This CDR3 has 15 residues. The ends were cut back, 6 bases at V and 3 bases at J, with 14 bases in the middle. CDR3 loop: CASSSLTFYTGELFF. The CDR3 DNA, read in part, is TGTGCCAGTAGCAGTCTTACGTTTTACACCGGGGAG.

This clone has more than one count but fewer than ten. The part of the CDR3 DNA that was read is TGTGCCAGCTCACCACCCCCAATGGAGACC. This gives the protein CASSPPPMET. The entire CDR3 protein is CASSPPPMETQYF. The chain links TRBV18 to TRBJ2-5; D not resolved. The CDR3 extends 3 residues past the end of the read, so its final part is completed from the germline J gene. CDR3 length: 13 residues. Germline V gene lookup returns CDR1 KGHSH and CDR2 LQKENI. V lost 0 bases, J lost 5 bases, and 7 bases lay in between.

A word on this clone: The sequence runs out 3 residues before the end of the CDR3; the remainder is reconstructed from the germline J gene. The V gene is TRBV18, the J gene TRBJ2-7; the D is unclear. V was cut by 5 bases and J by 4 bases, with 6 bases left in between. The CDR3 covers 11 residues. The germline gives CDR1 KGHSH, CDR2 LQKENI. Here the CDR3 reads CASSSGYEQYF. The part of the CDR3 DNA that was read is TGTGCCAGCTCATCCGGTTACGAG.

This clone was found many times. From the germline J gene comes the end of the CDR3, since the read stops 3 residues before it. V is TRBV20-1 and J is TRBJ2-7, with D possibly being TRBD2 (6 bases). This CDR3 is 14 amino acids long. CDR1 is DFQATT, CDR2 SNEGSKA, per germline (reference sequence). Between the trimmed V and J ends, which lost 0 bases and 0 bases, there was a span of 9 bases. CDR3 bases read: TGCAGTGCTAGAGATCTCGGGGGCTCCTACGAG. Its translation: CSARDLGGSYE. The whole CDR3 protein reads CSARDLGGSYEQYF.